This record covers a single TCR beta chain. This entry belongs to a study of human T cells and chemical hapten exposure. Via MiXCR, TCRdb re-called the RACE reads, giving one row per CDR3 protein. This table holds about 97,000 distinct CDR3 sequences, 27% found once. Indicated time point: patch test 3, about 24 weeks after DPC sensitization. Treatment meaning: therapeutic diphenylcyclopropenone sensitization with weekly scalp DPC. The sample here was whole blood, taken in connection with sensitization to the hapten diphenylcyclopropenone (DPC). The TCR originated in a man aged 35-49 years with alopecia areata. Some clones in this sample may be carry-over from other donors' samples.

CDR3 sequence: CASSYPGQGVGSNQPQHF. The CDR3 DNA reads TGTGCCAGCAGTTATCCGGGACAGGGGGTTGGAAGCAATCAGCCCCAGCATTTT. V and J are TRBV6-1 and TRBJ1-5; TRBD1 matches at 11 bases. Trimming took 5 bases from V and 1 from J; bases not matched to a gene: 10. Germline V CDR1 and CDR2: MNHNS, SASEGT. CDR3 length: 18 residues.